This T cell receptor (beta chain) was retrieved from a study of T cells in Graves' hyperthyroidism and ophthalmopathy. Findings and caveats of the study: Ophthalmopathy onset followed model prediction by a median about 6.9 months.

Clinical symptoms, serum thyroxine, TRAb, thyroid ultrasound and orbital computed tomography informed diagnoses. CDR1 and CDR2 (germline): WSHSY, SAAADI. Trimming took 4 bases from V and 5 from J, leaving 17 bases between them. This CDR3 has 15 amino acids. This clonotype was detected many times. As yet, its antigen is unknown. The investigators amplified TCR beta CDR3 regions from RNA transcripts. The HTBI set primed first-round TCR CDR3 RT-PCR. TCRdb fed the multiplex PCR reads into MiXCR, producing one record per CDR3 protein. Among about 640,000 distinct CDR3 sequences listed, nearly 45% were seen once.

This sequence joins TRBV10-2 and TRBJ2-5, with D possibly matching TRBD1 (6 bases). The sample consisted of peripheral blood or thyroid tissue (not recorded which). The receptor was isolated from an adult man with Graves' disease, either hyperthyroidism or ophthalmopathy (not recorded which). The CDR3 nucleotides are TGCGCCAGCAGTGTCGGCAGGGGCAAACGGGAGACCCAGTACTTC. It encodes CASSVGRGKRETQYF.